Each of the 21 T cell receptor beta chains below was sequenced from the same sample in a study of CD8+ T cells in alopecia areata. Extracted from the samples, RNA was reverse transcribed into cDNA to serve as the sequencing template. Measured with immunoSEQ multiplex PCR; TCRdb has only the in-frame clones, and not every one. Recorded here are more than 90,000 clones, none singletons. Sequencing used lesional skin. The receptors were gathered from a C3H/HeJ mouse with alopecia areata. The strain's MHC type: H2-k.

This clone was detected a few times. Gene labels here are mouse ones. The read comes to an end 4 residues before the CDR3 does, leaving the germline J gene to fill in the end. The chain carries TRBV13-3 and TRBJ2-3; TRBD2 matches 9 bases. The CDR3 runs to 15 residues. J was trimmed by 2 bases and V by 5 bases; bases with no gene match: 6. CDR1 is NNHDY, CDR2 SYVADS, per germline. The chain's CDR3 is CASRGWDWVAETLYF. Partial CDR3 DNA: TGTGCCAGCAGGGGCTGGGACTGGGTTGCAGAA.

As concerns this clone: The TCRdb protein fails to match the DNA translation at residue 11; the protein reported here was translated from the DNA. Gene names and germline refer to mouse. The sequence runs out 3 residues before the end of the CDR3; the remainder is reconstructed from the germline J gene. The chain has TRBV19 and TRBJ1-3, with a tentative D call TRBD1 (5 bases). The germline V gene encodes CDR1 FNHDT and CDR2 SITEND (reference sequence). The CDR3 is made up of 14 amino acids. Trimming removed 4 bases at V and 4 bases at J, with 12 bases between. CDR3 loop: CASSPDKRGNTLYF. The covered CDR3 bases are TGTGCCAGCAGTCCGGACAAGAGGGGAAATACG.

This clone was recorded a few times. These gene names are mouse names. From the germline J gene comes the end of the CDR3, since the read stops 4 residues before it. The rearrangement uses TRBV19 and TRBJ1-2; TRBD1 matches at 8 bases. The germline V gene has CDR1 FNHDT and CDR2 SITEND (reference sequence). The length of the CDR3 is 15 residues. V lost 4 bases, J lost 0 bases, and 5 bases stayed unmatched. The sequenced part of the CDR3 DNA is TGTGCCAGCAGTCTTCAGGGGGCTGCAAACTCC. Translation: CASSLQGAANS. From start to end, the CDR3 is CASSLQGAANSDYTF. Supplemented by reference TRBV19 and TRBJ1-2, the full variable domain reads GGIITQTPKFLIGQEGQKLTLKCQQNFNHDTMYWYRQDSGKGLRLIYYSITENDLQKGDLSEGYDASREKKSSFSLTVTSAQKNEMAVFLCASSLQGAANSDYTFGSGTRLLVI.

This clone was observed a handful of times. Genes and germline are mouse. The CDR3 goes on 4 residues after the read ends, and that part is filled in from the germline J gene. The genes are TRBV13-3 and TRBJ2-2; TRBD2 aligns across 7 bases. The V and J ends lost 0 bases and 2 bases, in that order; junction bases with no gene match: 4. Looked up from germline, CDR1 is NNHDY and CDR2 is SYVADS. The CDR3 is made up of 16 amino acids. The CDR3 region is CASSDAAGGNTGQLYF. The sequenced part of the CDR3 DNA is TGTGCCAGCAGTGATGCCGCTGGGGGTAACACCGGG. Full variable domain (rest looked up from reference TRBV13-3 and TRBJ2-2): EAAVTQSPRSKVAVTGGKVTLSCHQTNNHDYMYWYRQDTGHGLRLIHYSYVADSTEKGDIPDGYKASRPSQENFSLILELASLSQTAVYFCASSDAAGGNTGQLYFGEGSKLTVL.

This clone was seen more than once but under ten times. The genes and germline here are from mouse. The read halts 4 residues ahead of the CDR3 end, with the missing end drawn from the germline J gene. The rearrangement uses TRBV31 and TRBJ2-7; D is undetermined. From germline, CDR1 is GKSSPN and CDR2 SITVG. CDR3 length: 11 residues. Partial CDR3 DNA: TGTGCCTGGAGCCCAAAATAT. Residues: CAWSPKY. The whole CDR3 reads CAWSPKYEQYF.

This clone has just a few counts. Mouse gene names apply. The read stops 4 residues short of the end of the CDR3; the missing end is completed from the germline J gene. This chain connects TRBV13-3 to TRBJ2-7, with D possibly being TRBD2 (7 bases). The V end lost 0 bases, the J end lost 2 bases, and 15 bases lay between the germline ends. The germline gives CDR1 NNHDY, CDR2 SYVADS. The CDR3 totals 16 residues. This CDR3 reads CASSDAVAGGPYEQYF. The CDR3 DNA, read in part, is TGTGCCAGCAGTGATGCGGTGGCTGGGGGCCCCTAT.

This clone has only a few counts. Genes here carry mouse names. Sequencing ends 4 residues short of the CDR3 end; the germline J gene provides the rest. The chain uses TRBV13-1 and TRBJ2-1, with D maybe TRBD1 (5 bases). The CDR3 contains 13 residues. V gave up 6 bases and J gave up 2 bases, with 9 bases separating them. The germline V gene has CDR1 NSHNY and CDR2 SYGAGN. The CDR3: CASKGRDYAEQFF. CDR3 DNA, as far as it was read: TGTGCCAGCAAGGGCAGGGACTATGCT.

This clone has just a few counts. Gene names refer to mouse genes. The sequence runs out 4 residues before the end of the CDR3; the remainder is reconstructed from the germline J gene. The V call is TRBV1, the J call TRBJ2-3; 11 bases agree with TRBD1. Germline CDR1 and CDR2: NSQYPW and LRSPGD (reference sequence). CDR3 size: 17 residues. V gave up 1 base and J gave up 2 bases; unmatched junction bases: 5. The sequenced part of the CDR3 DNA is TGCACCTGCAGTGCAGGGACAGGGGGCGGGAATGCAGAA. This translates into CTCSAGTGGGNAE. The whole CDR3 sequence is CTCSAGTGGGNAETLYF.

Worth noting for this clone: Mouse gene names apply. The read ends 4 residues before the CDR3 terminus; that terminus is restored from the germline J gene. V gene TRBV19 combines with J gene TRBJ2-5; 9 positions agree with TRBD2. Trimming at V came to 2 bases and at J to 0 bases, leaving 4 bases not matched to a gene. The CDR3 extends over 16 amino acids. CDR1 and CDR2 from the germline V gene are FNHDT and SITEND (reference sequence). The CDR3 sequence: CASSIRLGVNQDTQYF. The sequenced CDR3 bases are TGTGCCAGCAGTATTAGACTGGGGGTTAACCAAGAC.

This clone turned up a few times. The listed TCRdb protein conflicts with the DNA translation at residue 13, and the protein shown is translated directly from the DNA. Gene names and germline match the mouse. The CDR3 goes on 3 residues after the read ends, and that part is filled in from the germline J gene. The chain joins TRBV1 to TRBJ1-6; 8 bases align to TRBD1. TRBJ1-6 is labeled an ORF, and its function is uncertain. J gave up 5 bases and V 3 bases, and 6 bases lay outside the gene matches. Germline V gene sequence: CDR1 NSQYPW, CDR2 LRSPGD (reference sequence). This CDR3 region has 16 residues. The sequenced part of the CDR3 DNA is TGCACCTGCAGTGCGGAACAGGGGGGTCATAATTCGCCC. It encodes CTCSAEQGGHNSP. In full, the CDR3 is CTCSAEQGGHNSPLYF.

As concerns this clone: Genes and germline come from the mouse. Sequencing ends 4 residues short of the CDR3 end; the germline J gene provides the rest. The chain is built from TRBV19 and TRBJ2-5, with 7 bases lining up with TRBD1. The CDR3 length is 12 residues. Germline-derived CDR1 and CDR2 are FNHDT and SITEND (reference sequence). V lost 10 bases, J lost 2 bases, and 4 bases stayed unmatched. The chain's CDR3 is CASGTVQDTQYF. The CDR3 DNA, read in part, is TGTGCCTCCGGGACAGTCCAAGAC.

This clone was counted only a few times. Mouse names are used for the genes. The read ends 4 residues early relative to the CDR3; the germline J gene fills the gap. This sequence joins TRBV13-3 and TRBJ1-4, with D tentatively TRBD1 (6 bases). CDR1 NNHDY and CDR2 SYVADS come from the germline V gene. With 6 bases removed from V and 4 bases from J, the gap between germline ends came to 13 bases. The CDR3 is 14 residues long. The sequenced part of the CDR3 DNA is TGTGCCAGCACCCTCAGGGGCGGCAACGAA. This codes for CASTLRGGNE. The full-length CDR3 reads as CASTLRGGNERLFF. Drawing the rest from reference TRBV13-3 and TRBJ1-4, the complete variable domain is EAAVTQSPRSKVAVTGGKVTLSCHQTNNHDYMYWYRQDTGHGLRLIHYSYVADSTEKGDIPDGYKASRPSQENFSLILELASLSQTAVYFCASTLRGGNERLFFGHGTKLSVL.

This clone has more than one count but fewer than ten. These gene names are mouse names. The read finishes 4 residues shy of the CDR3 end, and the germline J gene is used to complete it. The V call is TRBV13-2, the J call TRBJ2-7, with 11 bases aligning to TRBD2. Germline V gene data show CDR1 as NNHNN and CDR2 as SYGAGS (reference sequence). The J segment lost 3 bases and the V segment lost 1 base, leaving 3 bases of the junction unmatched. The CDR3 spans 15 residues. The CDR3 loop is CASGDWGLGVYEQYF. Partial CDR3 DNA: TGTGCCAGCGGTGATTGGGGACTGGGGGTCTAT.

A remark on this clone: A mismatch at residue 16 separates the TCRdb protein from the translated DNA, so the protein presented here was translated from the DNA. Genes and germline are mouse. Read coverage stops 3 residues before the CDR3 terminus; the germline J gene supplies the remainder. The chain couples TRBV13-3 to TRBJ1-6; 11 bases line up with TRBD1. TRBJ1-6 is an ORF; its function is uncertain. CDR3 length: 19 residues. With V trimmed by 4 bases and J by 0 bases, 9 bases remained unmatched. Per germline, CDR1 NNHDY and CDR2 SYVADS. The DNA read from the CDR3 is TGTGCCAGCAGTAACGGACAGGGGGCCACGAATTCCTATAATTCGCCC. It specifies CASSNGQGATNSYNSP. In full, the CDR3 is CASSNGQGATNSYNSPLYF.

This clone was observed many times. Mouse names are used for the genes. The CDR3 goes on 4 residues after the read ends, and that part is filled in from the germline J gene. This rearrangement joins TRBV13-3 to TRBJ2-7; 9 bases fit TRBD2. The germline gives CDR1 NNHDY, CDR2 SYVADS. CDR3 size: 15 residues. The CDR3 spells CASSDNDWGNYEQYF. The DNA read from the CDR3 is TGTGCCAGCAGTGATAATGACTGGGGGAATTAT.

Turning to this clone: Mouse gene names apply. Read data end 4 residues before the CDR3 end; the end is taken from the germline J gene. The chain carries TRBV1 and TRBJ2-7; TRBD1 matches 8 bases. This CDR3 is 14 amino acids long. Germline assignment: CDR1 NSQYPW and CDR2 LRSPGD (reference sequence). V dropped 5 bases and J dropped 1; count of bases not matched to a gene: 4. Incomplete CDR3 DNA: TGCACCTGCAGTACCCGACAGGGGTCCTAT. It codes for CTCSTRQGSY. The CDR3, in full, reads CTCSTRQGSYEQYF.

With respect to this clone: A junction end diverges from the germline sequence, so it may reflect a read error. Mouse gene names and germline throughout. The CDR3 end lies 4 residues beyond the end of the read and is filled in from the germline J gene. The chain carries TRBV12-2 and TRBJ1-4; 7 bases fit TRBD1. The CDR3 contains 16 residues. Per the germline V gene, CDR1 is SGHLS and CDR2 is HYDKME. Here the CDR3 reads CAGSQTGPISNERLFF. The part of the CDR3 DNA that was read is TGTGCCGGCTCTCAGACAGGGCCTATTTCCAACGAA.

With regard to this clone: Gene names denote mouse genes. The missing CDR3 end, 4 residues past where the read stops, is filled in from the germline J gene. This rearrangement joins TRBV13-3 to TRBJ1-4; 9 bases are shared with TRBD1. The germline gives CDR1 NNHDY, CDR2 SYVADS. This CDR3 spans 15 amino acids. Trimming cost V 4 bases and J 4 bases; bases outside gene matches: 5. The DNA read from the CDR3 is TGTGCCAGCAGTTACAGGGGGCGCGTCAACGAA. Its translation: CASSYRGRVNE. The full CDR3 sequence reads CASSYRGRVNERLFF.

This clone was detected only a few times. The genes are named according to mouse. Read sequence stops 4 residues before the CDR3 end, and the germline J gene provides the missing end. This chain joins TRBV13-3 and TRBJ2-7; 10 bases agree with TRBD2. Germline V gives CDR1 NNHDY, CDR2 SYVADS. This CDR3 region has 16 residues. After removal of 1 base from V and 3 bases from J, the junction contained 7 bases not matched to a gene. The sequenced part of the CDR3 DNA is TGTGCCAGCAGTGATTTGGGGACTGGGGTATTCTAT. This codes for CASSDLGTGVFY. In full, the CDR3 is CASSDLGTGVFYEQYF.

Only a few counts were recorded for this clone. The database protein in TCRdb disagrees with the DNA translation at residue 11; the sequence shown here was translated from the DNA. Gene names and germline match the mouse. Here the CDR3 reads CASNIQGSGNTLYF. Incomplete CDR3 DNA: TGTGCCAGCAACATACAGGGTTCTGGAAATACG. The rearrangement joins TRBV13-3 to TRBJ1-3, with TRBD1 as a possible D gene (6 bases). The CDR3 is cut off 3 residues early in the read; its end comes from the germline J gene. The CDR3 length is 14 residues. The ends were cut back, 6 bases at V and 0 bases at J, with 10 bases in the middle. In germline, CDR1 is NNHDY, CDR2 SYVADS.

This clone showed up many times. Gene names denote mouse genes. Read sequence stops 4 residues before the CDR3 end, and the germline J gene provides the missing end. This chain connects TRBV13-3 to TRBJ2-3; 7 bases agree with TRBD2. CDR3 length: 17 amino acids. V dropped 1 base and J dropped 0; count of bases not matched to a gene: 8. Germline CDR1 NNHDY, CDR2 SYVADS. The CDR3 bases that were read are TGTGCCAGCAGTGATTGGCGCTCTGGGGGTAGTGCAGAA. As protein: CASSDWRSGGSAE. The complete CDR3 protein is CASSDWRSGGSAETLYF.